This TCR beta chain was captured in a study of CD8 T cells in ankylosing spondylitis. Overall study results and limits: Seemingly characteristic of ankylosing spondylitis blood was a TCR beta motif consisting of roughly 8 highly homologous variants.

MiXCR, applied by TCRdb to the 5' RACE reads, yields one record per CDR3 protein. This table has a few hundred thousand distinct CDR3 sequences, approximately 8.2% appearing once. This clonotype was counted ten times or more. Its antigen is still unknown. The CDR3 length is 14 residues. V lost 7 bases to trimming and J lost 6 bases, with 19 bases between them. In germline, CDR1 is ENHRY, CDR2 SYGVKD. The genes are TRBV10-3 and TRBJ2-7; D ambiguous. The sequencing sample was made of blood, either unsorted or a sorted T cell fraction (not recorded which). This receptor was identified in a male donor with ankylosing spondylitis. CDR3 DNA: TGTGCCATCACCAACCTTAGGGCCGGCGGCGAGCAGTACTTC. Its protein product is CAITNLRAGGEQYF.